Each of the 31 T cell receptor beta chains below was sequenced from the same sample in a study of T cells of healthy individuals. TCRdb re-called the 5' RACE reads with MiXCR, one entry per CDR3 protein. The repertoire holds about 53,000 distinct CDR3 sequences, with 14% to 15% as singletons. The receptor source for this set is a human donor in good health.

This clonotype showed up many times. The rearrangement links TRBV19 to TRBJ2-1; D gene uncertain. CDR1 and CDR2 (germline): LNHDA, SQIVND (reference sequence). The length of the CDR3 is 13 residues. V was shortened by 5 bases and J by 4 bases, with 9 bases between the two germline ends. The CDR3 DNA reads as TGTGCCAGTAGTGCTCAGAGATACAATGAGCAGTTCTTC. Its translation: CASSAQRYNEQFF.

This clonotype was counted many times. The CDR3 sequence: CASSQAPTSGYNEQFF. The DNA of the CDR3 is TGTGCCAGCAGCCAAGCTCCGACTAGCGGCTACAATGAGCAGTTCTTC. The gene calls are TRBV3-1 and TRBJ2-1; 9 bases align to TRBD2. Germline trimming cut 1 base from V and 3 bases from J; bases unmatched to any gene: 4. Germline values: CDR1 LGHDT, CDR2 YNNKEL (reference sequence). This CDR3 has 16 amino acids.

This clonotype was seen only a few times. CDR3 sequence reads: CASSPPLDSDYGYTF. For the CDR3, the DNA is TGTGCCAGCAGTCCTCCCCTTGACTCGGACTATGGCTACACCTTC. V is TRBV27 and J is TRBJ1-2, with unresolved D. Trimming took off 5 bases at V and 3 bases at J, with 16 bases between the two ends. The CDR3 loop spans 15 amino acids. CDR1 is MNHEY, CDR2 SMNVEV, per germline (reference sequence).

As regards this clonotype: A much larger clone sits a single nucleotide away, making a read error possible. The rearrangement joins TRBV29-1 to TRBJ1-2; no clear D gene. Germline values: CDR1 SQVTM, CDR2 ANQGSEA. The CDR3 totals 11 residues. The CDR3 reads CSVGSSSGYNF. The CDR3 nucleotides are TGCAGCGTTGGTTCATCCTCTGGCTACAACTTC.

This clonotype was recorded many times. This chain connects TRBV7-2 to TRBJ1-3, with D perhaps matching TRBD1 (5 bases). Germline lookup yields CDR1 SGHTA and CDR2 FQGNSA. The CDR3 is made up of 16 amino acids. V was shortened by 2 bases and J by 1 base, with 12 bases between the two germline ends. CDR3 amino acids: CASSLRPGTSGNTIYF. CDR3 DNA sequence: TGTGCCAGCAGCTTACGGCCAGGGACTTCTGGAAACACCATATATTTT.

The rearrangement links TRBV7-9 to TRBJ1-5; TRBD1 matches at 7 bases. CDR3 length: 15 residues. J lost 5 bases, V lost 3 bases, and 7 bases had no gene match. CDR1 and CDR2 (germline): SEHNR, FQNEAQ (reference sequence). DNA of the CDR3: TGTGCCAGCAGCTTGGGGACAGTCTCCTATCAGCCCCAGCATTTT. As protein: CASSLGTVSYQPQHF.

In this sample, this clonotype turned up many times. This CDR3 is CASGQGPEKLFF. For the CDR3, the DNA is TGTGCCAGCGGACAGGGGCCCGAAAAACTGTTTTTT. The rearrangement joins TRBV12-3 or TRBV12-4 to TRBJ1-4; 9 bases agree with TRBD1. CDR3 size: 12 residues. V gave up 8 bases and J gave up 8 bases; unmatched junction bases: 3.

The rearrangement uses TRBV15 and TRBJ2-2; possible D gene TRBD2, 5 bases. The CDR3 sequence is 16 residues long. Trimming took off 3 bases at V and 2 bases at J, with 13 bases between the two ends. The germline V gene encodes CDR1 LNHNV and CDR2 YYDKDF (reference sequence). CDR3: CATSSRRWGNTGELFF. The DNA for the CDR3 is TGTGCCACCAGCAGCAGGAGGTGGGGAAACACCGGGGAGCTGTTTTTT.

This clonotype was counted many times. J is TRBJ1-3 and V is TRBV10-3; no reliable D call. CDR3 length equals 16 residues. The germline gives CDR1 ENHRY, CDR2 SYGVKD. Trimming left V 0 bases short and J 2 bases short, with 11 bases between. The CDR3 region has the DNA TGTGCCATCAGTGAGTCGGGCAGCATGACTGGAAACACCATATATTTT. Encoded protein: CAISESGSMTGNTIYF.

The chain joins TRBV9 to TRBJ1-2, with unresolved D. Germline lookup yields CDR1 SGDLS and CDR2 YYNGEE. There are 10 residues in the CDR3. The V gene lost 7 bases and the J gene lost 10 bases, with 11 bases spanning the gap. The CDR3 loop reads CASPRLDYTF. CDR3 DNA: TGTGCCAGCCCCCGTCTCGACTACACCTTC. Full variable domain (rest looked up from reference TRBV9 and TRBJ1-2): DSGVTQTPKHLITATGQRVTLRCSPRSGDLSVYWYQQSLDQGLQFLIQYYNGEERAKGNILERFSAQQFPDLHSELNLSSLELGDSALYFCASPRLDYTFGSGTRLTVV.

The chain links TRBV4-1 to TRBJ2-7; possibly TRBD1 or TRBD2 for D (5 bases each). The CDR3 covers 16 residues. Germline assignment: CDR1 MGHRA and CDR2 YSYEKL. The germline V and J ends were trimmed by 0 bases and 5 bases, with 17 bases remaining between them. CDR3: CASSQDGGPLGNEQYF. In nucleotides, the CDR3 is TGCGCCAGCAGCCAAGATGGGGGACCCCTCGGAAACGAGCAGTACTTC.

CDR3 bases: TGTGCCATCAGTGACCTAGGACTAGCGGGAGGCAAAAGGTTGTGGACCCAGTACTTC. Its translation is CAISDLGLAGGKRLWTQYF. This rearrangement joins TRBV10-3 to TRBJ2-5; TRBD2 agrees at 14 bases. The CDR3 consists of 19 residues. Unmatched junction bases numbered 16, after V lost 3 bases and J lost 7 bases. The germline gives CDR1 ENHRY, CDR2 SYGVKD.

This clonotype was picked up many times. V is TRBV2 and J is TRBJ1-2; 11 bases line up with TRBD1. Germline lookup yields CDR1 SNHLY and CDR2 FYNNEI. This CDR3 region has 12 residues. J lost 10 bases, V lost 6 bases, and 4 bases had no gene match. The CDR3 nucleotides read TGTGCCAGCAGGGGACAGGGGGATTCCTACACCTTC. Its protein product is CASRGQGDSYTF.

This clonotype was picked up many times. CDR3 sequence: CASSGRTNTDTQYF. The CDR3 DNA is TGTGCCAGCAGTGGGCGGACAAACACAGATACGCAGTATTTT. The chain uses TRBV6-1 and TRBJ2-3; D might be TRBD1 (5 bases). The germline V gene encodes CDR1 MNHNS and CDR2 SASEGT. The CDR3 contains 14 residues. The V gene lost 4 bases and the J gene lost 2 bases, with 10 bases spanning the gap.

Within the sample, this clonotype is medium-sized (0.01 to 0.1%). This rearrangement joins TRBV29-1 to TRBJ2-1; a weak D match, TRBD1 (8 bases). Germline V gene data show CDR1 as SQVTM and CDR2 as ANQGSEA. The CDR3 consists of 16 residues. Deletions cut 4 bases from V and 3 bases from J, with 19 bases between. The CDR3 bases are TGCAGCGTTGGACAGGGGCGGGGGTCTGGCTACAATGAGCAGTTCTTC. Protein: CSVGQGRGSGYNEQFF.

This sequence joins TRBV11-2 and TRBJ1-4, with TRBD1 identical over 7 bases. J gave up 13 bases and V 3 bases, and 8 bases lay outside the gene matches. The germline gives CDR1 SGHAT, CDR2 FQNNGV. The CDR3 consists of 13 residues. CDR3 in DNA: TGTGCCAGCAGCTTCACAGGGGAGGAGGTACTGTTTTTT. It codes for CASSFTGEEVLFF.

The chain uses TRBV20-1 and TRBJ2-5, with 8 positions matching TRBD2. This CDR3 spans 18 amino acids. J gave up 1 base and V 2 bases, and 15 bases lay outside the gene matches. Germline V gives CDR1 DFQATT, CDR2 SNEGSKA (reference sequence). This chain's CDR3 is CSARLPGMVAGLQETQYF. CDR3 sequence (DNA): TGCAGTGCTAGACTGCCAGGGATGGTAGCGGGGCTCCAAGAGACCCAGTACTTC.

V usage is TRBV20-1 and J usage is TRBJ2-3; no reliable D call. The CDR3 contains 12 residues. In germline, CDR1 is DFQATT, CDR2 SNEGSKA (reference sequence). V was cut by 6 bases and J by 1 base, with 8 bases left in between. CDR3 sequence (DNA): TGCAGTGCGTCGGACGGCACAGATACGCAGTATTTT. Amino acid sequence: CSASDGTDTQYF.

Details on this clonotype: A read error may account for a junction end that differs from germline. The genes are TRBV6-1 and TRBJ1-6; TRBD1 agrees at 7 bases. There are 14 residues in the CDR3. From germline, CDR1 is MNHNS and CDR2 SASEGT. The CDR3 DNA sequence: TGTGCCATCAGTGTTAGGCCAGGGGGTTCACCCCTCCACTTT. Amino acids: CAISVRPGGSPLHF.

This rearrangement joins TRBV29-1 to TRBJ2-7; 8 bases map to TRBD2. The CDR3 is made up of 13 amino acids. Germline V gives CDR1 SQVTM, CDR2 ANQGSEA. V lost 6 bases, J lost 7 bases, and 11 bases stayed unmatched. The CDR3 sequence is CSVLAGSLGEQYF. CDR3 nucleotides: TGCAGCGTCTTAGCGGGATCGCTGGGAGAGCAGTACTTC.

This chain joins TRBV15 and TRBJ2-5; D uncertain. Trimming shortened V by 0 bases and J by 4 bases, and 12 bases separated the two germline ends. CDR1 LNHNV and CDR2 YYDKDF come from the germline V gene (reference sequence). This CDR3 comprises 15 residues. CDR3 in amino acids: CATSRDRTKRETQYF. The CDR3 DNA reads TGTGCCACCAGCAGAGATAGGACGAAGCGAGAGACCCAGTACTTC.

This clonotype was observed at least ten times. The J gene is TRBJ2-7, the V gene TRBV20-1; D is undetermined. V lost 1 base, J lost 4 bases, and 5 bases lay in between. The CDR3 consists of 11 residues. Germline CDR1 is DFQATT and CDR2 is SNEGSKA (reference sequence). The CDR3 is CSARAAYEQYF. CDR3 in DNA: TGCAGTGCTAGAGCTGCTTACGAGCAGTACTTC.

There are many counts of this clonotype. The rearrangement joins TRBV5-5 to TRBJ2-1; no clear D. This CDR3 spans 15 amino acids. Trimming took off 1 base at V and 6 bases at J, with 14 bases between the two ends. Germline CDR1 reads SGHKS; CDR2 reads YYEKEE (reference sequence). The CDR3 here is CASSLRDNWGNEQFF. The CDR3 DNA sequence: TGTGCCAGCAGCTTGAGGGATAACTGGGGCAATGAGCAGTTCTTC.

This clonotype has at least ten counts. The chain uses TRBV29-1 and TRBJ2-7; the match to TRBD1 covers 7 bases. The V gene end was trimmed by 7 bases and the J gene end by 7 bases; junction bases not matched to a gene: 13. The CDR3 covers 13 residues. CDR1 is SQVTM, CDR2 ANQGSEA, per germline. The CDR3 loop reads CSAERQGPREQYF. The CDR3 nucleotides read TGCAGCGCCGAGAGACAGGGTCCGCGTGAGCAGTACTTC.

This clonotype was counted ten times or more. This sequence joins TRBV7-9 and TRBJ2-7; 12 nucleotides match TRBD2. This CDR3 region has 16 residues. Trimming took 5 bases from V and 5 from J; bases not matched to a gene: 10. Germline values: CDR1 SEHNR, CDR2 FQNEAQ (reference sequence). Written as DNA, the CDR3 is TGTGCCAGCAGCCCCCGACGGACTAGCGGGATAGACGAGCAGTACTTC. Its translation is CASSPRRTSGIDEQYF.

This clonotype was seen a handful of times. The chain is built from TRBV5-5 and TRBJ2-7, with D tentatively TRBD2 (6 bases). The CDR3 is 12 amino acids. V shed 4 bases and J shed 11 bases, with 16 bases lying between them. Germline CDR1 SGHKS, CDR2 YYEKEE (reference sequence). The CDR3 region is CASSPPGLRKYF. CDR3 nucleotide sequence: TGTGCCAGCAGCCCGCCGGGACTCAGAAAGTACTTC.

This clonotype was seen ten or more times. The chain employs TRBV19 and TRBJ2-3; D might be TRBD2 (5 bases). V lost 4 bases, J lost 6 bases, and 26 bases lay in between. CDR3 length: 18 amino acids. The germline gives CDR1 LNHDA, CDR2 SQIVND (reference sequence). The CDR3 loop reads CASSRGSPSLVIVDTQYF. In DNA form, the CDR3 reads TGTGCCAGTAGTAGAGGGAGCCCTAGTTTAGTCATAGTGGATACGCAGTATTTT.

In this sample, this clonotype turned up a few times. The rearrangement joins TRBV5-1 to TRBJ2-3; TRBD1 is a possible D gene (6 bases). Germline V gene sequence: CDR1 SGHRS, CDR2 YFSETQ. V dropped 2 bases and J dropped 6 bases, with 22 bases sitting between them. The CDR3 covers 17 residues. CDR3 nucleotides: TGCGCCAGCAGCTTTTCCGGGACAAGGCCCAGCCAGGATACGCAGTATTTT. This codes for CASSFSGTRPSQDTQYF.

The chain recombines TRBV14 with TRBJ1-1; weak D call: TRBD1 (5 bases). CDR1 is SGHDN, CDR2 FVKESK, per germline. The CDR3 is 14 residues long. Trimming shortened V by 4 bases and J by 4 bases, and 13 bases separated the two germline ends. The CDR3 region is CASSRLGGATEAFF. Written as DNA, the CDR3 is TGTGCCAGCAGCCGATTGGGAGGGGCCACTGAAGCTTTCTTT.

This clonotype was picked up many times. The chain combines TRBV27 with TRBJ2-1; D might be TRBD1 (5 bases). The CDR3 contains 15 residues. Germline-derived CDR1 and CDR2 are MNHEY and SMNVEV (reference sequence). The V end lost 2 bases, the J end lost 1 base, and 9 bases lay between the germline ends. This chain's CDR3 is CASSLRQRSYNEQFF. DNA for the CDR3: TGTGCCAGCAGTTTAAGACAGAGATCCTACAATGAGCAGTTCTTC.

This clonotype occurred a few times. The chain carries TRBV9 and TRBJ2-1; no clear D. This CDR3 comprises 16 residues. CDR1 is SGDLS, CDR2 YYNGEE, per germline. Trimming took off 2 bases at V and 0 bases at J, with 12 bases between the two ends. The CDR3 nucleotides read TGTGCCAGCAGCGTGTATATTGCTAGCTCCTACAATGAGCAGTTCTTC. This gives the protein CASSVYIASSYNEQFF.